This TCR beta chain was observed in a study of CD8+ T cells in alopecia areata. Researchers sorted pooled cutaneous lymph node cells on the basis of CD4, CD8alpha, NKG2D, NKG2ACE and other markers. This clone has just a few counts. Gene labels here are mouse ones. The read ends 4 residues early relative to the CDR3; the germline J gene fills the gap. This CDR3 contains 17 residues. V trimming: 5 bases; J trimming: 2 bases; junction bases outside the gene matches: 8. In germline, CDR1 is MSHET, CDR2 SYDVDS. Sequencing templates came from extracted RNA that was reverse transcribed into cDNA. The protocol was immunoSEQ multiplex PCR, while the TCRdb copy is restricted to in-frame clones and leaves out a portion. The sample presents around 300,000 clones, none singletons.

The sequenced material came from CD4+ T cells sorted from a lymph node. The chain couples TRBV29 to TRBJ2-5, with 12 bases lining up with TRBD1. The TCR was taken from a C3H/HeJ mouse with alopecia areata. MHC haplotype of the mouse line: H2-k. The DNA read from the CDR3 is TGTGCTAGCAGTCCCCGGGGACAGGGGGCAAGCCAAGAC. Translation gives CASSPRGQGASQD. The full-length CDR3 reads as CASSPRGQGASQDTQYF.